This is a list of T cell receptor beta chains from one sample in a study of shared clonotypes between healthy human individuals. Profiling relied on immunoSEQ multiplex PCR, and the TCRdb table lists in-frame clones only, not all of them. The sample includes about 510,000 clones, 75% to 80% of them seen just once. Sequencing input: PBMCs. The receptor set was obtained from a woman aged 40 to 50 in good health. Some clones in this sample may be carry-over from other donors' samples. CDR3s include the opening cysteine and the closing phenylalanine or tryptophan. A D gene is named only where the DNA matches it firmly. Expanded clones are given a class, and other clones once, few, many or no size at all.

d_call	v_call	j_call	clone_size	cdr3_aa	cdr3_nt
NA	TRBV27	TRBJ2-7	once	CASSFASGYEQYF	TGTGCCAGCAGTTTCGCCTCAGGCTACGAGCAGTACTTC
TRBD1	TRBV5-1	TRBJ1-4	NA	CASSRDRGEEKLFF	TGCGCCAGCAGCCGAGACAGGGGTGAGGAAAAACTGTTTTTT
TRBD2	TRBV9	TRBJ2-5	NA	CASSVSGRGETQYF	TGTGCCAGCAGCGTAAGCGGGAGGGGGGAGACCCAGTACTTC
NA	TRBV7-9	TRBJ1-4	many	CASRLGPDPEKLFF	TGTGCCAGCAGGCTAGGGCCGGACCCTGAAAAACTGTTTTTT
NA	TRBV14	TRBJ2-2	NA	CASSPRNTGELFF	TGTGCCAGCAGCCCACGAAACACCGGGGAGCTGTTTTTT
NA	TRBV4-3	TRBJ2-3	NA	CASSQGAGDTDTQYF	TGCGCCAGCAGCCAGGGGGCAGGGGACACAGATACGCAGTATTTT
NA	TRBV4-2	TRBJ2-1	NA	CASSPDGLRVNEQFF	TGTGCCAGCAGCCCTGACGGCTTGAGGGTAAATGAGCAGTTCTTC
NA	TRBV5-1	TRBJ2-2	NA	CASSPGTLAGELFF	TGCGCCAGCAGCCCTGGGACATTGGCCGGGGAGCTGTTTTTT
NA	TRBV7-2	TRBJ1-2	NA	CASSTGQDYKIYGYTF	TGTGCCAGCAGCACGGGGCAGGACTACAAGATCTATGGCTACACCTTC
NA	TRBV5-1	TRBJ2-5	few	CASSAQETQYF	TGCGCCAGCAGCGCCCAAGAGACCCAGTACTTC
TRBD1	TRBV4-1	TRBJ1-2	NA	CAIRDRVRDGYTF	TGCGCCATTAGGGACAGGGTTAGGGATGGCTACACCTTC
TRBD1	TRBV23-1	TRBJ2-7	NA	CASRLGQDNYEQYF	TGCGCCAGCAGGCTGGGACAGGATAACTACGAGCAGTACTTC
NA	TRBV18	TRBJ1-5	NA	CASSPDSNSNQPQHF	TGTGCCAGCTCACCAGACAGCAATAGCAATCAGCCCCAGCATTTT
NA	TRBV4-3	TRBJ1-4	NA	CASSQDGAGYPEKLFF	TGCGCCAGCAGCCAAGATGGGGCAGGGTATCCGGAAAAACTGTTTTTT
TRBD1	TRBV5-1	TRBJ1-6	NA	CASSDGQGPSPLHF	TGCGCCAGCAGTGACGGACAGGGACCTTCACCCCTCCACTTT
TRBD1	TRBV18	TRBJ2-2	NA	CASSTGVVTGELFF	TGTGCCAGCTCAACAGGGGTCGTCACCGGGGAGCTGTTTTTT
NA	TRBV30	TRBJ2-1	many	CAWSSNEQFF	TGTGCCTGGAGTAGTAATGAGCAGTTCTTC
NA	TRBV6-4	TRBJ2-1	NA	CASSASGGEGNEQFF	TGTGCCAGCAGTGCGTCTGGCGGAGAGGGAAATGAGCAGTTCTTC
NA	TRBV14	TRBJ2-7	once	CASSQGGIEQYF	TGTGCCAGCAGCCAGGGGGGAATCGAGCAGTACTTC
NA	TRBV11-2	TRBJ1-1	NA	CASSLDAGRGGFF	TGTGCCAGCAGCTTAGACGCCGGGCGGGGTGGTTTCTTT
NA	TRBV6-5	TRBJ2-7	NA	CASTAGYPIYEQYF	TGTGCCAGCACCGCGGGGTATCCCATCTACGAGCAGTACTTC
NA	TRBV19	TRBJ1-6	NA	CASSGAPSNSPLHF	TGTGCCAGTAGTGGGGCGCCTTCTAATTCACCCCTCCACTTT